A single sample gave rise to the 2 T cell receptor beta chains below, sequenced in a study of blood T cells in healthy people across ages. A second roughly 6 to 12 cycle PCR used barcoded and J-beta primers. Each CDR3 protein is one row after TCRdb ran MiXCR on the 5' RACE reads. The table lists 800,000 or so distinct CDR3 sequences, approximately 65% of them singletons, with 28% in the top ten. The source material was blood. These receptors all stem from a man aged 30 to 39 in good health.

The rearrangement joins TRBV20-1 to TRBJ2-1, with a weak D call TRBD1 (6 bases). Trimming shortened V by 5 bases and J by 1 base, and 12 bases separated the two germline ends. The CDR3 covers 14 residues. Germline V gene data show CDR1 as DFQATT and CDR2 as SNEGSKA (reference sequence). The DNA of the CDR3 is TGCAGTGCTGACAGGAGCCCTTCCTACAATGAGCAGTTCTTC. Translation: CSADRSPSYNEQFF.

The chain combines TRBV6-2 or TRBV6-3 with TRBJ2-6, with 12 nucleotides matching TRBD2. The CDR3 runs to 17 residues. With 5 bases clipped from V and 2 bases from J, the junction kept 4 bases outside the gene matches. Looked up from germline, CDR1 is MNHEY and CDR2 is SVGEGT. The CDR3 is CASSTSGGSAGANVLTF. The DNA for the CDR3 is TGTGCCAGCAGTACTAGCGGGGGGTCCGCTGGGGCCAACGTCCTGACTTTC.